This is a list of T cell receptor beta chains from one sample in a study of control samples from healthy donors and cancer patients. Method: immunoSEQ multiplex PCR; TCRdb's copy keeps in-frame clones and lacks some. The sample consists of 150,000 to 200,000 clones, around nine tenths of them appearing once. Sequenced input: blood. The receptor source for this set is a young man in good health. Both conserved end residues are part of each CDR3. Each record gives: D gene, V gene, J gene, clone size, CDR3 DNA, CDR3 protein. A D gene is named only where the DNA matches it firmly. Rows may omit the clone size; those that give it use once, few, many or a size class.

D gene: .; V gene: TRBV19; J gene: TRBJ1-1; clone size: once; CDR3 DNA: TGTGCCAGTAGTGGGCAGGGTCTGGGGAACACTGAAGCTTTCTTT; CDR3 protein: CASSGQGLGNTEAFF
D gene: .; V gene: TRBV5-5; J gene: TRBJ2-1; clone size: .; CDR3 DNA: TGTGCCAGCAGCTTGGCTAGGGGTGGCTCCTACAATGAGCAGTTCTTC; CDR3 protein: CASSLARGGSYNEQFF
D gene: TRBD1; V gene: TRBV30; J gene: TRBJ2-2; clone size: .; CDR3 DNA: TGTGCCTGGAAGGGGGCGAGATTATATTTAAACACCGGGGAGCTGTTTTTT; CDR3 protein: CAWKGARLYLNTGELFF
D gene: .; V gene: TRBV11-2; J gene: TRBJ1-6; clone size: .; CDR3 DNA: TGTGCCAGCAGCTTAGCCGGCAGCAATTCACCCCTCCACTTT; CDR3 protein: CASSLAGSNSPLHF
D gene: TRBD1; V gene: TRBV19; J gene: TRBJ1-5; clone size: .; CDR3 DNA: TGTGCCAGTAGTACCCTCGACAGGGACAATCAGCCCCAGCATTTT; CDR3 protein: CASSTLDRDNQPQHF
D gene: .; V gene: TRBV5-6; J gene: TRBJ2-2; clone size: .; CDR3 DNA: TGTGCCAGCAGCTTGGTGGGACATGGAGGCGGCGGGGAGCTGTTTTTT; CDR3 protein: CASSLVGHGGGGELFF
D gene: .; V gene: TRBV30; J gene: TRBJ1-1; clone size: .; CDR3 DNA: TGTGCCTGGACCTCGGGGGGCATAGGCACTGAAGCTTTCTTT; CDR3 protein: CAWTSGGIGTEAFF
D gene: .; V gene: TRBV5-7; J gene: TRBJ2-5; clone size: .; CDR3 DNA: TGTGCCAGCAGCTTGGGGGGGGGCCGTCAAGAGACCCAGTACTTC; CDR3 protein: CASSLGGGRQETQYF
D gene: TRBD2; V gene: TRBV28; J gene: TRBJ2-7; clone size: .; CDR3 DNA: TGTGCCAGCAGTTCCTGGACGGGGGGACTAGCGGGAGGGTTACACGAGCAGTACTTC; CDR3 protein: CASSSWTGGLAGGLHEQYF
D gene: TRBD1; V gene: TRBV29-1; J gene: TRBJ1-2; clone size: .; CDR3 DNA: TGCAGCGTTGGCGGGACAGGGGGCAGTGGCTACACCTTC; CDR3 protein: CSVGGTGGSGYTF
D gene: .; V gene: TRBV15; J gene: TRBJ2-7; clone size: once; CDR3 DNA: TGTGCCACCAGCAGAGATTTTACAGGAGATACCTACGAGCAGTACTTC; CDR3 protein: CATSRDFTGDTYEQYF
D gene: TRBD2; V gene: TRBV4-1; J gene: TRBJ2-1; clone size: .; CDR3 DNA: TGCGCCAGCAGCCTCACTAGCGGGAGATTTAATGAGCAGTTCTTC; CDR3 protein: CASSLTSGRFNEQFF
D gene: .; V gene: TRBV19; J gene: TRBJ1-1; clone size: .; CDR3 DNA: TGTGCCAGTAGTGTAGAGGGAGGCACTGAAGCTTTCTTT; CDR3 protein: CASSVEGGTEAFF
D gene: .; V gene: TRBV24-1; J gene: TRBJ2-5; clone size: .; CDR3 DNA: TGTGCCACCAGTGATCCGTGGGGCAGGGGGACCCAGTACTTC; CDR3 protein: CATSDPWGRGTQYF
D gene: .; V gene: TRBV5-1; J gene: TRBJ1-1; clone size: .; CDR3 DNA: TGCGCCAGCAGTTCTAGACCCTACTATGGCGGGAACACTGAAGCTTTCTTT; CDR3 protein: CASSSRPYYGGNTEAFF
D gene: .; V gene: TRBV7-2; J gene: TRBJ1-6; clone size: .; CDR3 DNA: TGTGCCAGCAGCCCCGGGCGCGCGGGGGGCCGGTCACCCCTCCACTTT; CDR3 protein: CASSPGRAGGRSPLHF
D gene: .; V gene: TRBV28; J gene: TRBJ1-5; clone size: once; CDR3 DNA: TGTGCCACGCTGGCTTTGGGCCTCACTAGCAATCAGCCCCAGCATTTT; CDR3 protein: CATLALGLTSNQPQHF
D gene: TRBD1; V gene: TRBV11-2; J gene: TRBJ1-2; clone size: .; CDR3 DNA: TGTGCCAGCAGCTTAACGGCGAGACCTCAGGGGGACTATGGCTACACCTTC; CDR3 protein: CASSLTARPQGDYGYTF
D gene: .; V gene: TRBV2; J gene: TRBJ2-5; clone size: .; CDR3 DNA: TGTGCCAGCAGTGTAGCAGGGAAGGAGACCCAGTACTTC; CDR3 protein: CASSVAGKETQYF
D gene: .; V gene: TRBV30; J gene: TRBJ1-3; clone size: .; CDR3 DNA: TGTGCCTGGACCAAGACTCATTCTGGAAACACCATATATTTT; CDR3 protein: CAWTKTHSGNTIYF
D gene: .; V gene: TRBV5-1; J gene: TRBJ2-3; clone size: .; CDR3 DNA: TGCGCCAGCACCAATACGGGTCCCCGTAGCACAGATACGCAGTATTTT; CDR3 protein: CASTNTGPRSTDTQYF
D gene: TRBD2; V gene: TRBV6-5; J gene: TRBJ2-7; clone size: .; CDR3 DNA: TGTGCCAGCAGGGGGGGACTAGCGGGCTCCTACGAGCAGTACTTC; CDR3 protein: CASRGGLAGSYEQYF
D gene: .; V gene: TRBV4-2; J gene: TRBJ1-2; clone size: .; CDR3 DNA: TGTGCCAGCAGCCAAGATCCCAGTAGTCATGGCTACACCTTC; CDR3 protein: CASSQDPSSHGYTF
D gene: .; V gene: TRBV27; J gene: TRBJ1-5; clone size: .; CDR3 DNA: TGTGCCAGCAGTTCCCGACAGAGTAATCAGCCCCAGCATTTT; CDR3 protein: CASSSRQSNQPQHF
D gene: TRBD2; V gene: TRBV11-2; J gene: TRBJ2-7; clone size: .; CDR3 DNA: TGTGCCAGCAGTCCACGAATAGCGGGAGGGCTCTACGAGCAGTACTTC; CDR3 protein: CASSPRIAGGLYEQYF
D gene: .; V gene: TRBV7-2; J gene: TRBJ2-3; clone size: .; CDR3 DNA: TGTGCCAGCAGCACACGGACAGCATCAGATACGCAGTATTTT; CDR3 protein: CASSTRTASDTQYF
D gene: TRBD1; V gene: TRBV6-6; J gene: TRBJ1-2; clone size: .; CDR3 DNA: TGTGCCAGCAGTCGGACACAGGGGGCGGAGGAGAGGGGCTACACCTTC; CDR3 protein: CASSRTQGAEERGYTF
D gene: .; V gene: TRBV28; J gene: TRBJ1-4; clone size: .; CDR3 DNA: TGTGCCAGCAGGACCCCCGGGACTGGGAATGAAAAACTGTTTTTT; CDR3 protein: CASRTPGTGNEKLFF
D gene: TRBD1; V gene: TRBV30; J gene: TRBJ2-3; clone size: .; CDR3 DNA: TGTGCCTGGAGACGGGACAGCGAGGTCGGTACGCAGTATTTT; CDR3 protein: CAWRRDSEVGTQYF
D gene: TRBD1; V gene: TRBV6-5; J gene: TRBJ1-2; clone size: .; CDR3 DNA: TGTGCCAGCAGTTATATAAGGACAGGGGGATCATATGGCTACACCTTC; CDR3 protein: CASSYIRTGGSYGYTF
D gene: .; V gene: TRBV11-2; J gene: TRBJ1-2; clone size: .; CDR3 DNA: TGTGCCAGCACCATGTTGGGCGCAGAGTGGGGGGCTTATTATGGCTACACCTTC; CDR3 protein: CASTMLGAEWGAYYGYTF
D gene: TRBD2; V gene: TRBV9; J gene: TRBJ2-3; clone size: .; CDR3 DNA: TGTGCCAGCAGCCCGGGGACTAGCGGTAGCACAGATACGCCGTATTTT; CDR3 protein: CASSPGTSGSTDTPYF
D gene: .; V gene: TRBV7-2; J gene: TRBJ2-5; clone size: .; CDR3 DNA: TGTGCCAGCAGCCCGCGGACCGGGACCTACGCTTTTTCTTACCACTTC; CDR3 protein: CASSPRTGTYAFSYHF
D gene: .; V gene: TRBV6-6; J gene: TRBJ1-2; clone size: .; CDR3 DNA: TGTGCCAGCAGTTACGTCTCTAACTATGGCTACACCTTC; CDR3 protein: CASSYVSNYGYTF
D gene: .; V gene: TRBV7-2; J gene: TRBJ1-1; clone size: .; CDR3 DNA: TGTGCCAGCAGCTTAAGGCAGCCGAACACTGAAGCTTTCTTT; CDR3 protein: CASSLRQPNTEAFF
D gene: .; V gene: TRBV18; J gene: TRBJ1-1; clone size: .; CDR3 DNA: TGTGCCAGCTCAGCAGACCCGAACACTGAAGCTTTCTTT; CDR3 protein: CASSADPNTEAFF
D gene: .; V gene: TRBV30; J gene: TRBJ1-2; clone size: .; CDR3 DNA: TGTGCCTGCCACGAGGTGGGGGTCCACTTCTATGGCTACACCTTC; CDR3 protein: CACHEVGVHFYGYTF
D gene: .; V gene: TRBV6-4; J gene: TRBJ1-5; clone size: .; CDR3 DNA: TGTGCCAGCAGTGACTCGGACGGGTCACGGCCCCAGCATTTT; CDR3 protein: CASSDSDGSRPQHF
D gene: TRBD1; V gene: TRBV2; J gene: TRBJ1-5; clone size: .; CDR3 DNA: TGTGCCAGCAGTCCGGGACAGGGAGAGAGGCAGCCCCAGCATTTT; CDR3 protein: CASSPGQGERQPQHF
D gene: .; V gene: TRBV18; J gene: TRBJ1-1; clone size: .; CDR3 DNA: TGTGCCAGCTCACCATTCTCCTTGAACACTGAAGCTTTCTTT; CDR3 protein: CASSPFSLNTEAFF
D gene: TRBD2; V gene: TRBV18; J gene: TRBJ2-1; clone size: .; CDR3 DNA: TGTGCCAGCTTTCCGAGACTAGCGGGCGGGGATGAGCAGTTCTTC; CDR3 protein: CASFPRLAGGDEQFF
D gene: .; V gene: TRBV2; J gene: TRBJ1-5; clone size: .; CDR3 DNA: TGTGCCAGCAAGATGCCCCGGGGGGATAGCAATCAGCCCCAGCATTTT; CDR3 protein: CASKMPRGDSNQPQHF
D gene: .; V gene: TRBV5-1; J gene: TRBJ1-4; clone size: .; CDR3 DNA: TGCGCCAGCAGCTGGGCAGCTCCGCAAACTAATGAAAAACTGTTTTTT; CDR3 protein: CASSWAAPQTNEKLFF
D gene: TRBD1; V gene: TRBV11-2; J gene: TRBJ2-7; clone size: .; CDR3 DNA: TGTGCCAGCAGCTCGGACAGGGGGCTTTACGAGCAGTACTTC; CDR3 protein: CASSSDRGLYEQYF
D gene: .; V gene: TRBV11-2; J gene: TRBJ2-5; clone size: once; CDR3 DNA: TGTGCCAGCAGCCTCCGAGCCAACCGCCGGGAGACCCAGTACTTC; CDR3 protein: CASSLRANRRETQYF
D gene: .; V gene: TRBV6-1; J gene: TRBJ2-2; clone size: medium-sized; CDR3 DNA: TGTGCCAGCAGTGAAAACACCGGGGAGCTGTTTTTT; CDR3 protein: CASSENTGELFF
D gene: TRBD2; V gene: TRBV7-6; J gene: TRBJ2-7; clone size: .; CDR3 DNA: TGTGCCAGCAGCTCGACTAGCCTCGGGGTCGGCGAGCAGTACTTC; CDR3 protein: CASSSTSLGVGEQYF
D gene: .; V gene: TRBV29-1; J gene: TRBJ1-5; clone size: once; CDR3 DNA: TGCAGCGTTGAAGACGCGGGTCAGCCCCAGCATTTT; CDR3 protein: CSVEDAGQPQHF
D gene: TRBD2; V gene: TRBV10-1; J gene: TRBJ2-2; clone size: .; CDR3 DNA: TGCGCCAGCAGTGACCCTAGCGGGACGGGCACCGGGGAGCTGTTTTTT; CDR3 protein: CASSDPSGTGTGELFF
D gene: .; V gene: TRBV27; J gene: TRBJ2-7; clone size: once; CDR3 DNA: TGTGCCAGCGGCGCCCAGTATCGGTACGAGCAGTACTTC; CDR3 protein: CASGAQYRYEQYF
D gene: .; V gene: TRBV28; J gene: TRBJ2-7; clone size: .; CDR3 DNA: TGTGCCAGCAGTCCCGGTCCCTCGGGGGAGCAGTACTTC; CDR3 protein: CASSPGPSGEQYF